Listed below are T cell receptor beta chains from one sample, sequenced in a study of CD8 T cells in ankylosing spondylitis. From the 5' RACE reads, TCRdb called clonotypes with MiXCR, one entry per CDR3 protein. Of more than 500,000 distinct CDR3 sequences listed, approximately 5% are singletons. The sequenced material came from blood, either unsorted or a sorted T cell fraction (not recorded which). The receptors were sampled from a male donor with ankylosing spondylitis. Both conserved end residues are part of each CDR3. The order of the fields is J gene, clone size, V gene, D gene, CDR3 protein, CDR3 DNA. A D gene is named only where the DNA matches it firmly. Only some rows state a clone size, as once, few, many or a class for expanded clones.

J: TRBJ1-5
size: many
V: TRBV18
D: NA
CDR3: CASSPDRVNQPQHF
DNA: TGTGCCAGCTCACCGGACAGAGTCAATCAGCCCCAGCATTTT

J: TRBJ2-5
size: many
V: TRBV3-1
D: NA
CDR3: CASSPGLNWAETQYF
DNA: TGTGCCAGCAGCCCCGGACTCAACTGGGCGGAGACCCAGTACTTC

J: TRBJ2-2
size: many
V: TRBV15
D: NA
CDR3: CATSRGVDLGSGELFF
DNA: TGTGCCACCAGCAGAGGCGTCGATCTGGGCTCCGGGGAGCTGTTTTTT

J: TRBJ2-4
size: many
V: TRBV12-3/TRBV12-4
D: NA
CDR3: CASSLVRGNIQYF
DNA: TGTGCCAGCAGTTTAGTTCGGGGAAACATTCAGTACTTC

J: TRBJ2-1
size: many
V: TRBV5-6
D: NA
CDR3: CASSPMKGREQFF
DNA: TGTGCCAGCAGCCCAATGAAGGGTAGGGAGCAGTTCTTC

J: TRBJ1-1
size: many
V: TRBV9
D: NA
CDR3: CASSSLAGGGTEAFF
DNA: TGTGCCAGCAGCTCCCTTGCGGGGGGGGGCACTGAAGCTTTCTTT

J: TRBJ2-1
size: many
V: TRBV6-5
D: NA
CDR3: CALGAWGNEQFF
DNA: TGTGCCTTGGGGGCCTGGGGGAATGAGCAGTTCTTC

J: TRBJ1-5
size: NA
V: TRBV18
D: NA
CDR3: CASSPARNQPQHF
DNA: TGTGCCAGCTCACCCGCCCGTAATCAGCCCCAGCATTTT

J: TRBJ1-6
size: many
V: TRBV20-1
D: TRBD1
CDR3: CSAEDRGKSNSPLHF
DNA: TGCAGTGCGGAGGACAGGGGAAAAAGTAATTCACCCCTCCACTTT

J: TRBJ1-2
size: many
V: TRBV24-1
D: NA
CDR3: CATSDLFNYGYTF
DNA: TGTGCCACCAGTGATTTGTTTAACTATGGCTACACCTTC

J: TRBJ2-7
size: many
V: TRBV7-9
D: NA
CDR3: CASSFGTYEQYF
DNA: TGTGCCAGCAGCTTCGGTACCTACGAGCAGTACTTC

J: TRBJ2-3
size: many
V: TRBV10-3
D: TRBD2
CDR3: CAMSPRLAGGVDTQYF
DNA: TGTGCCATGTCCCCGCGACTAGCGGGGGGCGTAGATACGCAGTATTTT

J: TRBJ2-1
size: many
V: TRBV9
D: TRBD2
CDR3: CASSVRLAGNINEQFF
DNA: TGTGCCAGCAGCGTCCGACTAGCGGGGAATATCAATGAGCAGTTCTTC

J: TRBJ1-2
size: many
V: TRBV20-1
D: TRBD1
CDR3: CSATQSGTEGYTF
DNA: TGCAGTGCTACCCAATCCGGGACAGAAGGCTACACCTTC

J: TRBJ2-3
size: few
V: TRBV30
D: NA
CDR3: CAAGNSSTDTQYF
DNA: TGTGCCGCGGGGAACTCTAGCACAGATACGCAGTATTTT

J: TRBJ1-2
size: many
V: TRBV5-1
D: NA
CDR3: CASSFRDGGGYTF
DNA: TGCGCCAGCAGCTTTCGGGACGGCGGCGGCTACACCTTC

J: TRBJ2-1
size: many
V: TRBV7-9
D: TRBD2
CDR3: CASSYKRLAGGQKQFF
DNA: TGTGCCAGCAGCTACAAACGACTAGCGGGAGGTCAAAAGCAGTTCTTC

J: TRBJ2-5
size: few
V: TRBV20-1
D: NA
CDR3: CSTRWGEETQYF
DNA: TGCAGTACTAGATGGGGCGAAGAGACCCAGTACTTC

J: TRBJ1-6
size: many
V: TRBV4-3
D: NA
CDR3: CASRVGRAQNSPLHF
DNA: TGCGCCAGCAGAGTCGGTCGGGCGCAGAATTCACCCCTCCACTTT

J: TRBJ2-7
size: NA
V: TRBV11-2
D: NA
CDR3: CASSLDRARASTPQYF
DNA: TGTGCCAGCAGCTTAGACAGGGCAAGGGCTTCTACGCCGCAGTACTTC

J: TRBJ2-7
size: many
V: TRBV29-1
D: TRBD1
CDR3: CSVWDRGYEQYF
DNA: TGCAGCGTTTGGGACAGGGGATACGAGCAGTACTTC

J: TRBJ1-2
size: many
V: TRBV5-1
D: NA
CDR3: CASSLTMAAHGYTF
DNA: TGCGCCAGCAGCTTAACTATGGCAGCCCATGGCTACACCTTC